Reported below is one T cell receptor (beta chain). This specimen comes from a study of blood T cell repertoires in COVID-19. Study background: Donors in the United States, Italy and Spain gave samples during acute or convalescent COVID-19.

The CDR3 loop spans 14 amino acids. The germline CDR1 and CDR2 sequences are SGHKS and YYEKEE (reference sequence). V was clipped by 4 bases and J by 7 bases, with 14 bases between them. Repertoires were generated with immunoSEQ multiplex PCR, while TCRdb's copy carries only in-frame clones and drops some. The data contain approximately 70,000 clones, 70% to 80% of them seen just once; the ten biggest clones take up more than 25%. The sequenced material came from peripheral blood. The rearrangement uses TRBV5-5 and TRBJ1-4, with TRBD1 as a possible D gene (5 bases). This TCR came from a man between 60 and 75 years old with active or convalescent COVID-19. The CDR3 DNA sequence: TGTGCCAGCAGCGACCCCAGGGAGGGTGAAAAACTGTTTTTT. This gives the protein CASSDPREGEKLFF.